This T cell receptor beta chain was profiled in a study of radiation and T cells in renal cell carcinoma. Study-level background: Nephrectomy followed 15 Gy stereotactic body radiation by 4 weeks.

Looked up from germline, CDR1 is SGHRS and CDR2 is YFSETQ. The CDR3 extends over 11 amino acids. The V end was cut by 2 bases, the J end by 5 bases, with 2 bases between. On this clone: Its antigen is as yet unknown. The sample has other DNA sequences that encode this CDR3 too.

Broader study findings: Baseline intratumoral clonotype presence is unknown without pretreatment biopsies.

Some clones are missing from TCRdb's copy, which holds only in-frame ones; the method was immunoSEQ multiplex PCR. The data show roughly 140,000 clones, roughly 87% seen once. The time point here: blood 2 weeks post-SBRT. Indicated treatment: 15 Gy SBRT to primary tumor, nephrectomy 4 weeks later. This specimen consisted of blood, obtained from a patient whose treatment included radiotherapy and nephrectomy. The source of this sequence is a woman in her fifties or sixties with renal cell carcinoma. This sequence joins TRBV5-1 and TRBJ2-1; the D is unclear. In DNA, the CDR3 is TGCGCCAGCAGCTTAAACAATGAGCAGTTCTTC. Its translation is CASSLNNEQFF.